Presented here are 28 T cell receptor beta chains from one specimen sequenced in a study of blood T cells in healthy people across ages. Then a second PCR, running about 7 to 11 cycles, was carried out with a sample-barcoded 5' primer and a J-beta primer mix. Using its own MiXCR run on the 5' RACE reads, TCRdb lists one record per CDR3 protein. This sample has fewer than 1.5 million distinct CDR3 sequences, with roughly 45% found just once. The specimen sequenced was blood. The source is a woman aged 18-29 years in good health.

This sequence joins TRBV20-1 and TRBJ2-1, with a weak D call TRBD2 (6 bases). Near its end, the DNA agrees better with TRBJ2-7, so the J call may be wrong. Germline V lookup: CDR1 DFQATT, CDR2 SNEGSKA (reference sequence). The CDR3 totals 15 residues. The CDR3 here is CSARGLAGPYNEQYF. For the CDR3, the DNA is TGCAGTGCTAGAGGCTTGGCGGGACCCTACAATGAGCAGTACTTC.

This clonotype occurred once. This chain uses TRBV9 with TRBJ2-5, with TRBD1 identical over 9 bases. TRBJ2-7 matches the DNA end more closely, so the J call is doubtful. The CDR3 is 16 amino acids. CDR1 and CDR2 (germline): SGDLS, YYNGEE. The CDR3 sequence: CASSPRRGQGYYEQYF. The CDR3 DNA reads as TGTGCCAGCAGCCCCCGTCGGGGACAGGGATACTACGAGCAGTACTTC.

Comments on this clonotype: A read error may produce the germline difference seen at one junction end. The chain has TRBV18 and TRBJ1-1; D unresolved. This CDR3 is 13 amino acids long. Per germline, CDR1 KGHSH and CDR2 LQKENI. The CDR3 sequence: CASTPPDNVEAFF. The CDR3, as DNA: TGTGCCAGCACACCCCCCGATAATGTTGAAGCTTTCTTT.

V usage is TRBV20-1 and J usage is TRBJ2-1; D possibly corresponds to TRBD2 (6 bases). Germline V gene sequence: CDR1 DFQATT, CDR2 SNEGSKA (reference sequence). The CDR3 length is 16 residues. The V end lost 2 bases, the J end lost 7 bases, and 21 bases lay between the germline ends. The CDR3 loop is CSARPHTGVWRNEQFF. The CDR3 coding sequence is TGCAGTGCTAGACCCCATACGGGGGTTTGGAGAAATGAGCAGTTCTTC.

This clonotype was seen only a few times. The CDR3 coding sequence is TGTGCCAGCAGCTCAACCACAGGGATGGCGTACAATGAGCAGTTCTTC. Its protein product is CASSSTTGMAYNEQFF. V gene TRBV7-9 combines with J gene TRBJ2-1; possibly TRBD1 for D (6 bases). Trimming left V 4 bases short and J 4 bases short, with 17 bases between. This CDR3 has 16 amino acids. Germline V gene data show CDR1 as SEHNR and CDR2 as FQNEAQ (reference sequence). The entire variable domain, with the rest obtained from reference TRBV7-9 and TRBJ2-1, is as follows: DTGVSQNPRHKITKRGQNVTFRCDPISEHNRLYWYRQTLGQGPEFLTYFQNEAQLEKSRLLSDRFSAERPKGSFSTLEIQRTEQGDSAMYLCASSSTTGMAYNEQFFGPGTRLTVL.

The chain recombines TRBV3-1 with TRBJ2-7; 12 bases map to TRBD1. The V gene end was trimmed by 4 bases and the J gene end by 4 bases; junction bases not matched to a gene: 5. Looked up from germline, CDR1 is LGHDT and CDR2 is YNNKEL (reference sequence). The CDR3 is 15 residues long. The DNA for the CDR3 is TGTGCCAGCAGCCTCCGGGACAGGGGGCGATACGAGCAGTACTTC. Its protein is CASSLRDRGRYEQYF.

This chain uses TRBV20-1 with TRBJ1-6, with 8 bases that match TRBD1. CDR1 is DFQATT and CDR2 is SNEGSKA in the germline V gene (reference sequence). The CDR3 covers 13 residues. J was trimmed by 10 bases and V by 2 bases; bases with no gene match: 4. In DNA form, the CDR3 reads TGCAGTGCTAGATTCGGACAGGGATCACCCCTCCACTTT. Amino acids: CSARFGQGSPLHF.

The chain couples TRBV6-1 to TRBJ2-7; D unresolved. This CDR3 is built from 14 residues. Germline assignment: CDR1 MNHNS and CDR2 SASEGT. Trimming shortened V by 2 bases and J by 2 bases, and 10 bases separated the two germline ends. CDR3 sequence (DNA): TGTGCCAGCAGTGAATCGTGGGGAACCTACGAGCAGTACTTC. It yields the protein CASSESWGTYEQYF.

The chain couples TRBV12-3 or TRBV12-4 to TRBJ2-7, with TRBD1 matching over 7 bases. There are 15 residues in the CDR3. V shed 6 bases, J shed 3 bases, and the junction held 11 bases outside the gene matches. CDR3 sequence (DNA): TGTGCCAGCAGCCTCAGGGGGACAGCTGACTACGAGCAGTACTTC. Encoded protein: CASSLRGTADYEQYF.

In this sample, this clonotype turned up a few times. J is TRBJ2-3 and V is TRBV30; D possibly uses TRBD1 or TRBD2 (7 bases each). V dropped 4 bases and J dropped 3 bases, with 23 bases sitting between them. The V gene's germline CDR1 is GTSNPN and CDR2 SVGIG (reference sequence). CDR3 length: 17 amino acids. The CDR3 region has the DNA TGTGCCTGGAACCAAGGGAGGGGGCAGCGGAAAACAGATACGCAGTATTTT. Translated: CAWNQGRGQRKTDTQYF.

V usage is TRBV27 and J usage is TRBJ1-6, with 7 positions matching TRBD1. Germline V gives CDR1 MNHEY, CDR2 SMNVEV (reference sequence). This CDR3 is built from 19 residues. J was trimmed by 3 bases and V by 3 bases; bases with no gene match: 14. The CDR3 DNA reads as TGTGCCAGCAGTTTTATCCCACCGACAGGGACCCACTATAATTCACCCCTCCACTTT. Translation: CASSFIPPTGTHYNSPLHF.

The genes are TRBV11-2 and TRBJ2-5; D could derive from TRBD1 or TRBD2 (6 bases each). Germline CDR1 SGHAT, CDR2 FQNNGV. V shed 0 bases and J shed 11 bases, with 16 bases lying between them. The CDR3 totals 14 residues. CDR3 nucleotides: TGTGCCAGCAGCTTAGATCCGGGGGCAAGGGAGCAGTACTTC. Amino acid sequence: CASSLDPGAREQYF. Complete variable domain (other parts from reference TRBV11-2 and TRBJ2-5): EAGVAQSPRYKIIEKRQSVAFWCNPISGHATLYWYQQILGQGPKLLIQFQNNGVVDDSQLPKDRFSAERLKGVDSTLKIQPAKLEDSAVYLCASSLDPGAREQYFGPGTRLLVL.

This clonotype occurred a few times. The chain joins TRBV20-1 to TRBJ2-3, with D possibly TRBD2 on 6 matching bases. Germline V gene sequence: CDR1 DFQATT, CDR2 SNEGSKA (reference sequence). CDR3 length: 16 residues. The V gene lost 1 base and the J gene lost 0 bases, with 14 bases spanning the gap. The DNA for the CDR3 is TGCAGTGCTAGAGGCGGCGGGACTGCTAGCACAGATACGCAGTATTTT. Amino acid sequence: CSARGGGTASTDTQYF.

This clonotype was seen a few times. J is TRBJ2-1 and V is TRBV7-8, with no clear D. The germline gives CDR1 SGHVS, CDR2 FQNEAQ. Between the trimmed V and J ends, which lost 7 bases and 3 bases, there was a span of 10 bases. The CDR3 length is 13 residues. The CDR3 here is CASISGLYNEQFF. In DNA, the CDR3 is TGTGCCAGCATCTCCGGGCTCTACAATGAGCAGTTCTTC.

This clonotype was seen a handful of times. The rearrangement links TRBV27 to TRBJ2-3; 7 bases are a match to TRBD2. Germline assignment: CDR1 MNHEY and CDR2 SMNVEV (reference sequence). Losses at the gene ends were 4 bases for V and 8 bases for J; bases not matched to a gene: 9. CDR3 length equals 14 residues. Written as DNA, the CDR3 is TGTGCCAGCAGTTCCCAGACTAGCCTCCTTACGCAGTATTTT. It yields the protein CASSSQTSLLTQYF.

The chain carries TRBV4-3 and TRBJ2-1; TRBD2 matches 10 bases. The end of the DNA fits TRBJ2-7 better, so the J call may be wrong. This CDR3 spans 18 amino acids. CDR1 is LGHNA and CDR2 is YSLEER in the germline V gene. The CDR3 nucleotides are TGCGCCAGCAGCCAAGATAAGGCTAGCGGGGGCGCCTACAATGAGCAGTACTTC. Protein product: CASSQDKASGGAYNEQYF.

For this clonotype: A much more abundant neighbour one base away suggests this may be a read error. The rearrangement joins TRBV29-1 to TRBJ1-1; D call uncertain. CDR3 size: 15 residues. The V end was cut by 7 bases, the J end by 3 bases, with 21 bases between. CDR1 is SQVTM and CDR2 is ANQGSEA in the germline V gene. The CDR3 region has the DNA TGCAGCGCCATCCCGGAGGCCGGGATTGACACTGAAGCTTTCTTT. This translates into CSAIPEAGIDTEAFF.

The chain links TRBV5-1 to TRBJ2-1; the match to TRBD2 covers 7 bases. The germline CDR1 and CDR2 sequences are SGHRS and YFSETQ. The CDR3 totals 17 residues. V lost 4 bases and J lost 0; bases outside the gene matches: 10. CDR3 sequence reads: CASSPWASGGSYNEQFF. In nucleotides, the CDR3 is TGCGCCAGCAGCCCATGGGCTAGCGGAGGCTCCTACAATGAGCAGTTCTTC.

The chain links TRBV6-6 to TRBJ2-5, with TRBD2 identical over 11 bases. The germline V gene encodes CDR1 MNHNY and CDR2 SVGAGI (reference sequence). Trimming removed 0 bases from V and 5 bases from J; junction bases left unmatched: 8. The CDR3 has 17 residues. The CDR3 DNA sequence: TGTGCCAGCAGTTACTCCCTGTCTAGCGGGAGGTTGGAGACCCAGTACTTC. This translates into CASSYSLSSGRLETQYF.

The CDR3 DNA reads as TGTGCCAGCAGCTTAGGTCAGATCGGCGGCTACACCTTC. It codes for CASSLGQIGGYTF. This chain connects TRBV11-2 to TRBJ1-2; no definite D call. The CDR3 sequence is 13 residues long. V lost 1 base and J lost 8, with 11 bases in between. The germline V gene encodes CDR1 SGHAT and CDR2 FQNNGV.

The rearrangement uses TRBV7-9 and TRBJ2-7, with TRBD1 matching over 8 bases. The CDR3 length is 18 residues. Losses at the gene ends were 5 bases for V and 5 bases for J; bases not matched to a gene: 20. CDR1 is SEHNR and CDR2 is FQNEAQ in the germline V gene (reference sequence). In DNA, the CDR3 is TGTGCCAGCAGCCTGTTAAACCGTCAGGGGGCTACTCCGGACGAGCAGTACTTC. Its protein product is CASSLLNRQGATPDEQYF.

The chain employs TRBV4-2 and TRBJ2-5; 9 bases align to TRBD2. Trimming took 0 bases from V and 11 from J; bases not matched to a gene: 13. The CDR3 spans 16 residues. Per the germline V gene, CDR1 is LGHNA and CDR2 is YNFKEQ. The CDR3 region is CASSQESELAGDEQYF. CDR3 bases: TGTGCCAGCAGCCAAGAAAGTGAACTAGCGGGCGATGAGCAGTACTTC.

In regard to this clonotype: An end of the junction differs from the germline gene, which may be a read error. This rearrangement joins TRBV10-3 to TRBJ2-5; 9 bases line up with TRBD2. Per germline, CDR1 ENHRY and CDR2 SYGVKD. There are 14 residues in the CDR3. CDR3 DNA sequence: TGTGCCGTCAGTGAGGAGACTAGCGGCGAGACCCAGTACTTC. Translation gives CAVSEETSGETQYF.

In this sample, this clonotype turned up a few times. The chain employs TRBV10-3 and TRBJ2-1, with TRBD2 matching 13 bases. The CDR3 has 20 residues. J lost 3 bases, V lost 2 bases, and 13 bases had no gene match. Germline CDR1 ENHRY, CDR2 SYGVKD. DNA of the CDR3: TGTGCCATCAGTGAGGGACAGGGGGGGACTAGCGGGGCCGGCTACAATGAGCAGTTCTTC. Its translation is CAISEGQGGTSGAGYNEQFF.

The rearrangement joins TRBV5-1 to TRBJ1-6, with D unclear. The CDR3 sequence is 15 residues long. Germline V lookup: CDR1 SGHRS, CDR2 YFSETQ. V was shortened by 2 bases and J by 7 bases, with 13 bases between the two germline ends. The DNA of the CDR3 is TGCGCCAGCAGCTTCCAGTTGGGTGGAAATTCACCCCTCCACTTT. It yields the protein CASSFQLGGNSPLHF.

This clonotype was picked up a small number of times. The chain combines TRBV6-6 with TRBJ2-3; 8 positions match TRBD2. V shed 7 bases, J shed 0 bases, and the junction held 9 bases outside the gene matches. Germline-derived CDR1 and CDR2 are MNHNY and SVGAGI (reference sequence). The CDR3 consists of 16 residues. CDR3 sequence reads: CASTKRGGSSTDTQYF. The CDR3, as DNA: TGTGCCAGCACTAAACGGGGGGGTTCTAGCACAGATACGCAGTATTTT.

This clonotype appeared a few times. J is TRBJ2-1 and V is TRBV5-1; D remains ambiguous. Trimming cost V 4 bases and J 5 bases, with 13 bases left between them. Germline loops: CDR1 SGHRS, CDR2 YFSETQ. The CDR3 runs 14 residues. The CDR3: CASSEVRMNNEQFF. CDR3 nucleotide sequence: TGCGCCAGCAGCGAGGTACGGATGAACAATGAGCAGTTCTTC. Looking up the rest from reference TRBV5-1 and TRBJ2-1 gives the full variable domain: KAGVTQTPRYLIKTRGQQVTLSCSPISGHRSVSWYQQTPGQGLQFLFEYFSETQRNKGNFPGRFSGRQFSNSRSEMNVSTLELGDSALYLCASSEVRMNNEQFFGPGTRLTVL.

CDR3 in amino acids: CATRLPAGASTGELFF. CDR3 bases: TGTGCCACACGTCTCCCTGCCGGGGCTAGCACCGGGGAGCTGTTTTTT. This sequence joins TRBV6-5 and TRBJ2-2, with D perhaps being TRBD1 or TRBD2 (5 bases each). Germline assignment: CDR1 MNHEY and CDR2 SVGAGI. This CDR3 region has 16 residues. The ends were cut back, 10 bases at V and 4 bases at J, with 22 bases in the middle.